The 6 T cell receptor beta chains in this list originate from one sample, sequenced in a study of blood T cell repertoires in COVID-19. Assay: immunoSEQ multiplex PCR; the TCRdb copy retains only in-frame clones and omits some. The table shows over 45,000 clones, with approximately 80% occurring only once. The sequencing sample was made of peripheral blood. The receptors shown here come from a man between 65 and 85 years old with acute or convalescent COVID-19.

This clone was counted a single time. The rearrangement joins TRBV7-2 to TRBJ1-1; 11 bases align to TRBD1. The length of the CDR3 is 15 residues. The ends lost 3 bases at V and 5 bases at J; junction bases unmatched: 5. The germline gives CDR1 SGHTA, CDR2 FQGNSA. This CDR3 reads CASSFPGTGGTEAFF. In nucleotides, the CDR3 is TGTGCCAGCAGCTTCCCCGGGACAGGGGGTACTGAAGCTTTCTTT. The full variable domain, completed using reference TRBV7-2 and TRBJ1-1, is GAGVSQSPSNKVTEKGKDVELRCDPISGHTALYWYRQSLGQGLEFLIYFQGNSAPDKSGLPSDRFSAERTGGSVSTLTIQRTQQEDSAVYLCASSFPGTGGTEAFFGQGTRLTVV.

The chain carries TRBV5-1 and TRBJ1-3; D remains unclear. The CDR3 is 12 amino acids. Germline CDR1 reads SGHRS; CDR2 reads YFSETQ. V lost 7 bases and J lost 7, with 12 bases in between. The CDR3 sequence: CASSGEVNTIYF. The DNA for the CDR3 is TGCGCCAGCTCCGGCGAGGTGAACACCATATATTTT. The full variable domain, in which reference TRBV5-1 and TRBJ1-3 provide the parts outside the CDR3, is KAGVTQTPRYLIKTRGQQVTLSCSPISGHRSVSWYQQTPGQGLQFLFEYFSETQRNKGNFPGRFSGRQFSNSRSEMNVSTLELGDSALYLCASSGEVNTIYFGEGSWLTVV.

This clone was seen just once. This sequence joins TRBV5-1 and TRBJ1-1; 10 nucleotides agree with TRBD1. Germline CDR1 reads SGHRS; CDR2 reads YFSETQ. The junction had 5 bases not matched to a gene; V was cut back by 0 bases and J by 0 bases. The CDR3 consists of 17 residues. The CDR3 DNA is TGCGCCAGCAGCTTGGGACAGGGGGCTACTCTGAACACTGAAGCTTTCTTT. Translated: CASSLGQGATLNTEAFF.

The CDR3 nucleotides are TGTGCCAGCAGTGAATCGGCAGGAATTTATGGCTACACCTTC. Protein product: CASSESAGIYGYTF. The chain carries TRBV6-1 and TRBJ1-2; D is undetermined. This CDR3 has 14 residues. Per germline, CDR1 MNHNS and CDR2 SASEGT. The germline V and J ends were trimmed by 2 bases and 5 bases, with 12 bases remaining between them.

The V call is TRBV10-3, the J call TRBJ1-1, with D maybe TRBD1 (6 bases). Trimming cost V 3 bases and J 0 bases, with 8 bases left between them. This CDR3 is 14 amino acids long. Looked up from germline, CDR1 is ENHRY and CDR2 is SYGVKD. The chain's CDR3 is CAISDGQLNTEAFF. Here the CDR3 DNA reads TGTGCCATCAGTGACGGACAGTTGAACACTGAAGCTTTCTTT.

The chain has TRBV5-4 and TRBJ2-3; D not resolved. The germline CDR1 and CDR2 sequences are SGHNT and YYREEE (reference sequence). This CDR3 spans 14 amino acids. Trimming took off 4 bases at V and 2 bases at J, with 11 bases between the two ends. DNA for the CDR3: TGTGCCAGCAGCCCTGACTCCCCCACAGATACGCAGTATTTT. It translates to CASSPDSPTDTQYF.